This is a list of T cell receptor beta chains from one sample in a study of cytomegalovirus exposure and HLA in healthy donors. The table came from immunoSEQ multiplex PCR; TCRdb's copy has only in-frame clones and leaves some out. The sample gives over 100,000 clones, roughly 73% of which show up once; roughly 0.82% is in the top ten. What was sequenced was PBMCs. These TCRs come from a woman aged 25-40 years in good health and CMV-seronegative. Each CDR3 is given with its conserved first and last residue. D genes are given only for firm matches. Rows may omit the clone size; those that give it use once, few, many or a size class.

J,size,V,D,CDR3,DNA
TRBJ1-1,NA,TRBV9,TRBD1,CASSSRTGLTQGNTEAFF,TGTGCCAGCAGCTCCAGGACAGGGCTTACTCAGGGGAACACTGAAGCTTTCTTT
TRBJ1-2,few,TRBV5-6,TRBD1,CASRQGGQNYGYTF,TGTGCCAGCAGACAAGGGGGACAGAACTATGGCTACACCTTC
TRBJ1-2,NA,TRBV25-1,NA,CASSAPRGDQGYEHGYTF,TGTGCCAGCAGCGCACCTCGGGGTGATCAGGGGTATGAACATGGCTACACCTTC
TRBJ2-7,NA,TRBV29-1,NA,CSFKQKAAYEQYF,TGTAGTTTCAAGCAAAAGGCGGCATACGAGCAGTACTTC
TRBJ1-3,NA,TRBV6-1,NA,CASSEARPAGNTIYF,TGTGCCAGCAGTGAAGCGCGGCCGGCTGGAAACACCATATATTTT
TRBJ2-1,NA,TRBV10-2,NA,CASSVRESPYNEQFF,TGCGCCAGCAGTGTTCGGGAGAGCCCCTACAATGAGCAGTTCTTC
TRBJ1-1,NA,TRBV6-5,TRBD1,CASSYADGQGEAFF,TGTGCCAGCAGCTATGCAGATGGACAGGGAGAAGCTTTCTTT
TRBJ1-2,NA,TRBV5-6,NA,CASSSTQGPYGYTF,TGTGCCAGCAGCTCTACCCAGGGCCCCTATGGCTACACCTTC
TRBJ1-5,NA,TRBV30,NA,CAWNSGGVQPQHF,TGTGCCTGGAACTCTGGGGGGGTACAGCCCCAGCATTTT
TRBJ2-2,NA,TRBV6-5,NA,CASSLRLGSGELFF,TGTGCCAGCAGTCTCCGACTAGGATCCGGGGAGCTGTTTTTT
TRBJ1-2,NA,TRBV27,NA,CVSSPQGGYGYTF,TGTGTCAGCAGTCCCCAAGGGGGTTATGGCTACACCTTC
TRBJ1-4,NA,TRBV11-2,TRBD1,CASSFLLQGNDEKLFF,TGTGCCAGCAGCTTTCTTTTACAGGGGAATGATGAAAAACTGTTTTTT
TRBJ1-1,once,TRBV7-6,NA,CASSTSRRGVRRAEAFF,TGTGCCAGCAGCACCTCCCGGCGGGGGGTCCGTAGGGCTGAAGCTTTCTTT
TRBJ2-7,few,TRBV6-5,NA,CASSYSTGTYEQYF,TGTGCCAGCAGTTACTCGACTGGTACCTACGAGCAGTACTTC